This entry is about one TCR beta chain. The antigen is not known. This entry is derived from a study of somatic mutations in cytotoxic T cells in rheumatoid arthritis. For the study at large: Blood from the patient (approximately 30 ml EDTA) was drawn right after diagnosis, pretreatment. Using a FACSAria II or Sony SH800, a portion of the V beta antibody-stained T-cell populations were flow-sorted at nearly 100% purity, and among those populations were V beta1+ cells that were then sequenced for TCRB.

Data came from immunoSEQ multiplex PCR; TCRdb stores just in-frame clones and leaves some out. Among under 25,000 clones listed, less than 85% were seen once. Broader study findings: Patients with rheumatoid arthritis, but not healthy controls, had CD8+ clonality that increased with age.

Both CD4+ and CD8+ cells were separated through positive magnetic bead selection, and their purity was verified using flow cytometry. Material: CD8+ T cells sorted from blood. This sequence was found in a middle-aged woman with rheumatoid arthritis.

The CDR3 is CASSSGGSEDEQYF. CDR3 nucleotide sequence: TGTGCCAGCAGTTCAGGCGGGAGTGAAGACGAGCAGTACTTC. V gene TRBV28 combines with J gene TRBJ2-7; 7 positions match TRBD2. This CDR3 contains 14 residues. V lost 4 bases to trimming and J lost 5 bases; unmatched junction nucleotides: 8. Germline-derived CDR1 and CDR2 are MDHEN and SYDVKM.